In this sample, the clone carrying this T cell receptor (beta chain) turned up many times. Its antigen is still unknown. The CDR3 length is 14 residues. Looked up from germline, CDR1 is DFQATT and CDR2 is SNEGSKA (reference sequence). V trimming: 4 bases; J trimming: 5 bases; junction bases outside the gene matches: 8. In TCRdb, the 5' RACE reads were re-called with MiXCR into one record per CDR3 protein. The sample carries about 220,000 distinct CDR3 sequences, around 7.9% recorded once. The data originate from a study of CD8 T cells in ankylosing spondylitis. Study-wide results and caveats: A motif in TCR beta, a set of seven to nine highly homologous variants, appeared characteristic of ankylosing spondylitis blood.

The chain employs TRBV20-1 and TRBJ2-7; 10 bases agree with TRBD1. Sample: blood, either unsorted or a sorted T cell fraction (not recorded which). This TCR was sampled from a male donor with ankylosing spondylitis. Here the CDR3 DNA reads TGCAGTGCTAACGACCTTGGGACAGGGGACGAGCAGTACTTC. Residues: CSANDLGTGDEQYF.